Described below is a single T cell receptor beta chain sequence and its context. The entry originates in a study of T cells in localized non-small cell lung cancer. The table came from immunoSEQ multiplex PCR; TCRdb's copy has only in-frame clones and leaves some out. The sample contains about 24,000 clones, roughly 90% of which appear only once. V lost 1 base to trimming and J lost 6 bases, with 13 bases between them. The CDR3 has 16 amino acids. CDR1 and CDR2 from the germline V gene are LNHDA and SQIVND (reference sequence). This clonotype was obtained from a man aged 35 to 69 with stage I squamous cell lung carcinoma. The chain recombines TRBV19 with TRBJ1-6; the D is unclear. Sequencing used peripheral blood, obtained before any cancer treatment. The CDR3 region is CASSIGGLPVNSPLHF. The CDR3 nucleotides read TGTGCCAGTAGTATAGGAGGGCTACCTGTTAATTCACCCCTCCACTTT.